Reported below is one T cell receptor (beta chain). No antigen is known for it. Construction of TCR beta libraries was performed using quantitative 5'-RACE with molecular barcodes. TCRdb reprocessed the 5' RACE reads via MiXCR and lists one record per CDR3 protein. The profile covers hundreds of thousands of distinct CDR3 sequences, with 25% to 30% appearing a single time and 0.89% taken by the ten largest. The data stem from a study of CD8 T cells in ankylosing spondylitis. The CDR3 covers 13 residues. Per germline, CDR1 LNHNV and CDR2 YYDKDF (reference sequence). After removal of 8 bases from V and 8 bases from J, the junction contained 9 bases not matched to a gene. Findings of the study overall: Reportedly, disease-linked clones are significantly enriched in ankylosing spondylitis patients' matched synovial fluid. Made up of under ten highly homologous variants, a TCR beta motif appeared characteristic of ankylosing spondylitis blood. Before this, some motif variants had been reported in reactive arthritis synovial fluid and blood.

The sequence came from a male donor with ankylosing spondylitis. This sequence joins TRBV15 and TRBJ2-1, with 7 bases identical to TRBD1. Sequencing input: blood, either unsorted or a sorted T cell fraction (not recorded which). CDR3 residues: CATSQGPLDEQFF. CDR3 DNA sequence: TGTGCCACCTCACAGGGGCCCCTAGATGAGCAGTTCTTC.